The TCR beta chain under discussion was sequenced for a study of regulatory T cells in long-lasting Graves disease. Overall study context: The definition of persistent Graves' disease was over 5 years of antithyroid drugs with positive TSH receptor antibodies. General study results and limits: Owing to a sample size that was small, accuracy may have been reduced. Patients with persistent disease showed a bias toward TRBV28, TRBJ1-2 and TRBJ2-5.

Only a few counts were recorded for this clonotype. Its target is unknown. Investigators prepared the TCR beta libraries by applying iRepertoire HTBI primers and Arm-PCR of CDR3 regions. MiXCR, applied by TCRdb to the multiplex PCR reads, yields one record per CDR3 protein. The sample carries fewer than 450,000 distinct CDR3 sequences, about 20% recorded once. Time point given: persistent/refractory GD, antithyroid drugs over 5 years with positive TRAb. The TCR library used RNA extracted from PBMCs. Xi'an, China, was home to the endocrinology department that provided patients. The CDR3 length is 16 residues. Trimming removed 6 bases from V and 8 bases from J; junction bases left unmatched: 14. Germline V gene data show CDR1 as MNHEY and CDR2 as SVGEGT.

This chain links TRBV6-2 or TRBV6-3 with TRBJ1-4, with 8 positions matching TRBD1. The sample consisted of peripheral blood mononuclear cells (PBMCs), taken when the disease was refractory, from a patient treated with antithyroid drugs. This sequence originates from a female donor with Graves disease. The CDR3: CASSLPQGALGEKLFF. In DNA form, the CDR3 reads TGTGCCAGCAGCCTGCCCCAGGGGGCCCTGGGGGAAAAACTGTTTTTT.